The rows below give T cell receptor beta chains drawn from one sample of a study of somatic mutations in cytotoxic T cells in rheumatoid arthritis. Sequenced by immunoSEQ multiplex PCR; TCRdb stores in-frame clones only, minus some. The sample lists about 9,000 clones; about four fifths were seen once. The sequenced sample was CD8+ T cells sorted from blood. The source of these receptors is an adult with rheumatoid arthritis. CDR3s include the opening cysteine and the closing phenylalanine or tryptophan. A D gene is named only where the DNA matches it firmly. Some rows have no size entry. The others give once, few or many, or a class for an expanded clone.

v_call	clone_size	d_call	j_call	cdr3_nt	cdr3_aa
TRBV7-9	NA	NA	TRBJ2-3	TGTGCCAGCAGCCCTGATACAGATACGCAGTATTTT	CASSPDTDTQYF
TRBV5-1	NA	TRBD1	TRBJ2-1	TGCGCCAGCAGCCAAGACAGGGGGCGTTACAATGAGCAGTTCTTC	CASSQDRGRYNEQFF
TRBV28	NA	NA	TRBJ2-5	TGTGCCAGCATCCTAAGAGGGACCCAGTACTTC	CASILRGTQYF
TRBV5-4	NA	TRBD2	TRBJ2-1	TGTGCCAGCAGCTCTGGGGGTCCTAGCGGAGACAATGAGCAGTTCTTC	CASSSGGPSGDNEQFF
TRBV19	few	NA	TRBJ2-2	TGTGCCAGCACACAGGGACCAGGGGCCGGGGAGCTGTTTTTT	CASTQGPGAGELFF
TRBV19	NA	TRBD1	TRBJ1-2	TGTGCCAGTAGCCTGACAGGGGGAGTAGATGGCTACACCTTC	CASSLTGGVDGYTF
TRBV7-3	NA	NA	TRBJ1-1	TGTGCCAGCAGCCCCGCCGCGTGGGGGGACACTGAAGCTTTCTTT	CASSPAAWGDTEAFF
TRBV28	NA	NA	TRBJ2-7	TGTGCCAGCACCAGCTACACACGAGCCTACGAGCAGTACTTC	CASTSYTRAYEQYF
TRBV6-6	NA	TRBD1	TRBJ1-5	TGTGCCAGCAGCTCGAATAAAGGGGGCCGCAATCAGCCCCAGCATTTT	CASSSNKGGRNQPQHF
TRBV2	few	NA	TRBJ1-5	TGTGCCAGCAGTGAGTGGTCTCAGCCCCAGCATTTT	CASSEWSQPQHF
TRBV4-3	NA	NA	TRBJ2-1	TGCGCCAGCAGCCCAACCGACTTCCTCGAATACAATGAGCAGTTCTTC	CASSPTDFLEYNEQFF
TRBV10-3	NA	TRBD1	TRBJ2-1	TGTGCCATCAGTCCAGGGACAGGGATGTACAATGAGCAGTTCTTC	CAISPGTGMYNEQFF
TRBV5-1	once	TRBD2	TRBJ2-5	TGCGCCAGCAACCCGGGGGGGACTAGCGTTGGAGAGACCCAGTACTTC	CASNPGGTSVGETQYF
TRBV6-5	NA	TRBD2	TRBJ2-5	TGTGCCAGCGTAGCGGGAGGCCAAGAGACCCAGTACTTC	CASVAGGQETQYF
TRBV7-3	NA	TRBD2	TRBJ2-1	TGTGCCAGCAGCGACTCTAGCGGGGGGCATGGTGAGCAGTTCTTC	CASSDSSGGHGEQFF
TRBV7-9	NA	TRBD2	TRBJ2-2	TGTGCCAGCAGCTTAGGACTAGCGGGAATGGTCGGGGAGCTGTTTTTT	CASSLGLAGMVGELFF
TRBV2	NA	TRBD1	TRBJ2-7	TGTGCCAGCAGTGAAGACAGGGGATGGGCCGAGCAGTACTTC	CASSEDRGWAEQYF
TRBV28	NA	NA	TRBJ1-4	TGTGCCAGCAGTTTAACTGTCGGTCCAGTGAATGAAAAACTGTTTTTT	CASSLTVGPVNEKLFF
TRBV9	NA	NA	TRBJ1-2	TGTGCCAGCAGTTTAGGGGGGAGCTACACCTTC	CASSLGGSYTF
TRBV4-3	NA	NA	TRBJ2-3	TGCGCCAGCAGCCCCCAAGGCACAGATACGCAGTATTTT	CASSPQGTDTQYF
TRBV19	few	NA	TRBJ2-2	TGTGCCAGTAATACATTCACCGGGGAGCTGTTTTTT	CASNTFTGELFF
TRBV11-2	NA	TRBD1	TRBJ2-7	TGTGCCAGCAGCGTAGACAGGGACTACGAGCAGTACTTC	CASSVDRDYEQYF
TRBV11-2	NA	NA	TRBJ2-7	TGTGCCAGCAGCGACCTCCGCTACGAGCAGTACTTC	CASSDLRYEQYF
TRBV11-1	NA	TRBD2	TRBJ2-3	TGTGCCAGCAGCCCCTGGCCGCGACTAGCGGAGAGCACAGATACGCAGTATTTT	CASSPWPRLAESTDTQYF
TRBV28	NA	NA	TRBJ1-2	TGTGCCAGCAGTTCAAAGGGTCGCGGCTACACCTTC	CASSSKGRGYTF
TRBV7-6	NA	TRBD1	TRBJ2-7	TGTGCCAGCAGCTTAGAGGTTCCCGGGACAGGGTCCTACGAGCAGTACTTC	CASSLEVPGTGSYEQYF
TRBV5-6	NA	NA	TRBJ2-1	TGTGCCAGCAGCTTTTCCAATGAGCAGTTCTTC	CASSFSNEQFF
TRBV19	NA	NA	TRBJ2-5	TGTGCCAGTAGTATTCTTTCAGGAGCCCAAGAGACCCAGTACTTC	CASSILSGAQETQYF
TRBV28	NA	NA	TRBJ2-7	TGTGCCAGCAGTTTTAGTTCCCCCTACGAGCAGTACTTC	CASSFSSPYEQYF
TRBV2	NA	NA	TRBJ2-2	TGTGCCAGCAGGGGGGGCCGGGCTGTGAACACCGGGGAGCTGTTTTTT	CASRGGRAVNTGELFF
TRBV7-9	few	NA	TRBJ2-5	TGTGCCAGCAGCCTGGTAGGACAAGAGACCCAGTACTTC	CASSLVGQETQYF
TRBV4-2	NA	NA	TRBJ1-1	TGTGCCAGCGGCCTAGGGGGGAACACTGAAGCTTTCTTT	CASGLGGNTEAFF
TRBV2	NA	NA	TRBJ2-1	TGTGCCAGCAGTGAATGGAAACGCAATGAGCAGTTCTTC	CASSEWKRNEQFF
TRBV7-2	NA	NA	TRBJ2-3	TGTGCCAGCAGCTTATTCACGGGGAGCACAGATACGCAGTATTTT	CASSLFTGSTDTQYF
TRBV4-1	NA	NA	TRBJ1-4	TGCGCCAGCAGCCCGCCGAGGAGTGAAAAACTGTTTTTT	CASSPPRSEKLFF
TRBV5-6	NA	NA	TRBJ1-2	TGTGCCAGCAGCTTGCTAGGGCAGGCTAACTATGGCTACACCTTC	CASSLLGQANYGYTF
TRBV11-3	NA	NA	TRBJ2-5	TGTGCCAGCAGCTCGAACCTACAAGAGACCCAGTACTTC	CASSSNLQETQYF
TRBV28	NA	NA	TRBJ1-2	TGTGCCAGCAGTTTGTGGAAGGTTTCTGGGATCCCCTATGGCTACACCTTC	CASSLWKVSGIPYGYTF
TRBV7-9	few	NA	TRBJ1-2	TGTGCCAGCAGCTCAGGAAATATGGCGGATTATGGCTACACCTTC	CASSSGNMADYGYTF
TRBV19	NA	TRBD1	TRBJ1-1	TGTGCCAGTAGTATACTCCGGACAGGGGGCACTGAAGCTTTCTTT	CASSILRTGGTEAFF
TRBV19	NA	TRBD2	TRBJ2-1	TGTGCCAGTAGTATATGGGTACTAGCGGACGACAATGAGCAGTTCTTC	CASSIWVLADDNEQFF
TRBV5-4	NA	NA	TRBJ2-6	TGTGCCAGCAGCTTGAATCCGGTCTCTGGGGCCAACGTCCTGACTTTC	CASSLNPVSGANVLTF
TRBV28	NA	NA	TRBJ2-1	TGTGCCAGCAGTTTACTACTCGAAGGTGAAATCTCCTACAATGAGCAGTTCTTC	CASSLLLEGEISYNEQFF
TRBV13	NA	NA	TRBJ2-1	TGTGCCAGCAGCCCCGGGACAAGTTACAATGAGCAGTTCTTC	CASSPGTSYNEQFF
TRBV6-6	NA	NA	TRBJ1-6	TGTGCCAGCAGCTTAGGGGGTAACAATTCACCCCTCCACTTT	CASSLGGNNSPLHF
TRBV5-6	NA	NA	TRBJ1-2	TGTGCCAGCAGCTTGAGTGGAACTGACTATGGCTACACCTTC	CASSLSGTDYGYTF
TRBV28	NA	TRBD2	TRBJ2-1	TGTGCCAGCAGTCCAATAGCGGGAGGGCCAAAGTACAATGAGCAGTTCTTC	CASSPIAGGPKYNEQFF
TRBV4-1	NA	TRBD2	TRBJ2-7	TGCGCCAGCAGCCGTTTAGCGGGAGCGTGGAACGAGCAGTACTTC	CASSRLAGAWNEQYF
TRBV11-2	NA	NA	TRBJ2-5	TGTGCCAGCAGCAGAGACACCACAACCGAAGAGACCCAGTACTTC	CASSRDTTTEETQYF
TRBV19	NA	NA	TRBJ1-1	TGTGCCAGTTTTCTGGACAGCCGGGGCTATAGCACTGAAGCTTTCTTT	CASFLDSRGYSTEAFF
TRBV4-1	NA	TRBD2	TRBJ2-1	TGCGCCAGCAGCCAAGACATGCGACTAGCGAGTTTCTATGAGCAGTTCTTC	CASSQDMRLASFYEQFF
TRBV7-9	NA	TRBD1	TRBJ1-4	TGTGCCAGCAGCTTAACAGCGGACAGGTTAAATGAAAAACTGTTTTTT	CASSLTADRLNEKLFF